This T cell receptor beta chain stems from a study of T cells in Graves' hyperthyroidism and ophthalmopathy. In the study overall: Before treatment of any kind, peripheral blood was taken at initial diagnosis. Points from the study as a whole: Ophthalmopathy and stable hyperthyroidism were told apart by a 13 V-J model.

Template material for amplifying TCR beta CDR3 regions consisted of RNA transcripts. A first-round RT-PCR of the TCR CDR3 used the HTBI primer set. TCRdb itself ran the multiplex PCR reads through MiXCR, one entry per CDR3 protein. Of a few hundred thousand distinct CDR3 sequences in the sample, 20% to 25% are singletons; the top ten hold 73%. Investigators excluded patients with uncontrolled infection, other autoimmune disease, pregnancy or lactation. PBMCs were collected from an approximately 9.4 ml volume of fresh peripheral blood. The CDR3 spans 15 residues. Trimming shortened V by 0 bases and J by 1 base, and 9 bases separated the two germline ends. Germline values: CDR1 SGDLS, CDR2 YYNGEE. A note on this clonotype: Its specificity is not known.

The clonotype was recovered from a man aged 45-60 years with Graves' hyperthyroidism. The chain combines TRBV9 with TRBJ2-3; D might be TRBD1 (6 bases). Sequenced input: blood. The chain's CDR3 is CASSVVGGRTDTQYF. The CDR3 nucleotides are TGTGCCAGCAGCGTAGTTGGGGGCCGCACAGATACGCAGTATTTT.